This TCR beta chain was retrieved from a study of control samples from healthy donors and cancer patients. Trimming removed 2 bases at V and 4 bases at J, with 8 bases between. CDR1 MNHEY and CDR2 SVGEGT come from the germline V gene. The CDR3 has 14 amino acids. Some clones are missing from TCRdb's copy, which holds only in-frame ones; the method was immunoSEQ multiplex PCR. Here the sample spans tens of thousands of clones, 87% being singletons. The chain joins TRBV6-2 or TRBV6-3 to TRBJ2-2; no definite D call. Source material: formalin-fixed, paraffin-embedded tissue. This sequence was found in a female donor with melanoma. The CDR3 protein is CASSYRSSTGELFF. The CDR3, as DNA: TGTGCCAGCAGTTACCGTAGCTCCACCGGGGAGCTGTTTTTT.